The present T cell receptor beta chain was sequenced within a study of tumor-infiltrating lymphocytes in oesophageal squamous cell carcinoma. Germline CDR1 SGHAT, CDR2 FQNNGV. This CDR3 spans 13 amino acids. The V segment lost 8 bases and the J segment 2 bases; nucleotides outside the gene matches: 5. MiXCR was run by TCRdb on the PCR reads, yielding one entry per CDR3 protein. The sample lists about 12,000 distinct CDR3 sequences, about 57% occurring once. Sequenced: esophageal tumor tissue. The chain recombines TRBV11-2 with TRBJ1-1; the match to TRBD1 covers 7 bases. The sequence derives from a female donor with esophageal squamous cell carcinoma. The DNA for the CDR3 is TGTGCCAGCGACGACAGGGCAAACACTGAAGCTTTCTTT. It is translated as CASDDRANTEAFF.